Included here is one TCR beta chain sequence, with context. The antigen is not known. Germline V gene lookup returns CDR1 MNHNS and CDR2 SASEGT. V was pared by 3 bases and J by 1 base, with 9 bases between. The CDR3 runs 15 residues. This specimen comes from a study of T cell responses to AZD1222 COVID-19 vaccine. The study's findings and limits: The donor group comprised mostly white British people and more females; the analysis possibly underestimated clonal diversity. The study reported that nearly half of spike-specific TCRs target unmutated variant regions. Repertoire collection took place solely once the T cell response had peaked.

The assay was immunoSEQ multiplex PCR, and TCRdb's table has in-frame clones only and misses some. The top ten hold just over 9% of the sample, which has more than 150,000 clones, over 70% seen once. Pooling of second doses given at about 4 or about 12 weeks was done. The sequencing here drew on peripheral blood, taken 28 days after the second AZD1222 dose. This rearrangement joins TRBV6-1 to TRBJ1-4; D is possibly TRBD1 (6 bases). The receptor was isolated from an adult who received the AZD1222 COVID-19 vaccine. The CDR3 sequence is CASSEGQLTNEKLFF. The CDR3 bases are TGTGCCAGCAGTGAGGGACAACTAACTAATGAAAAACTGTTTTTT.